This T cell receptor (beta chain) was captured by sequencing in a study of identical twins. General study points: Compared with unrelated sharing, twin-shared out-of-frame alpha sequences had more low-probability sequences.

Each CDR3 protein gets one entry after TCRdb re-called the 5' RACE reads with MiXCR. The sample has around 450,000 distinct CDR3 sequences; around 14% are singletons. Germline values: CDR1 SGHRS, CDR2 YFSETQ. The CDR3 covers 13 residues. Trimming removed 0 bases at V and 3 bases at J, with 4 bases between. There are many counts of this clonotype. Antigen specificity is unknown. This sample also appeared in a second study, on yellow fever vaccine responses in identical twins.

The rearrangement joins TRBV5-1 to TRBJ2-1; D gene ambiguous. Source material: CD4+ T cells sorted from blood. The clonotype comes from a woman younger than 30 in good health. CDR3 amino acids: CASSLAVYNEQFF. CDR3 nucleotide sequence: TGCGCCAGCAGCTTGGCTGTCTACAATGAGCAGTTCTTC. The full variable domain, with the rest looked up from reference TRBV5-1 and TRBJ2-1, is KAGVTQTPRYLIKTRGQQVTLSCSPISGHRSVSWYQQTPGQGLQFLFEYFSETQRNKGNFPGRFSGRQFSNSRSEMNVSTLELGDSALYLCASSLAVYNEQFFGPGTRLTVL.